Included here is one T cell receptor beta chain sequence, with context. The antigen is undetermined. This was a deep-level run. This table comes from immunoSEQ multiplex PCR, and its TCRdb copy is limited to in-frame clones, with some not included. Of 550,000 to 750,000 clones in the sample, about 90% were seen once. This sample is part of a study of shared clonotypes between healthy human individuals. Study-wide findings and caveats: Clonotypes that were shared across a few donors made up approximately 5% of naive CD4 clonotypes.

Per the germline V gene, CDR1 is MDHEN and CDR2 is SYDVKM. The CDR3 contains 11 residues. Naive CD8 populations comprised CD45RO-negative cells positively selected for CCR7, excluding terminally differentiated effector memory CD45RA+ cells. Sequenced sample: naive CD8+ T cells sorted from blood. The receptor was isolated from a man aged 25 to 40 in good health. This chain links TRBV28 with TRBJ2-5; D perhaps matches TRBD2 (5 bases). Matching the DNA end better, TRBJ2-7 makes the J call doubtful. In nucleotides, the CDR3 is TGTGCCACCGGACTGCACTACGAGCAGTACTTC. Protein: CATGLHYEQYF.